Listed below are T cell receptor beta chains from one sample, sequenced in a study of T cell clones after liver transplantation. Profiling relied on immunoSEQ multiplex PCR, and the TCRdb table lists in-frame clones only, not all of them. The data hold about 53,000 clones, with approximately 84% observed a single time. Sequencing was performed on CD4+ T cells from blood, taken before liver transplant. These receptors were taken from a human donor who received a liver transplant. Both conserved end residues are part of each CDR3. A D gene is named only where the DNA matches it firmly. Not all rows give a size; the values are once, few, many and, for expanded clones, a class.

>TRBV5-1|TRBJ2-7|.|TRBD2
CASSFSLADTYEQYF
TGCGCCAGCAGCTTTTCACTAGCGGATACCTACGAGCAGTACTTC
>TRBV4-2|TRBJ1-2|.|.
CASSQEWLPYRERTNYGYTF
TGTGCCAGCAGCCAAGAATGGCTCCCTTACAGGGAACGCACTAACTATGGCTACACCTTC
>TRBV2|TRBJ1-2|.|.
CASSVNPVYGYTF
TGTGCCAGCAGTGTGAACCCGGTCTATGGCTACACCTTC
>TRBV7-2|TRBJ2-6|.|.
CASTKGGSGANVLTF
TGTGCCAGCACCAAAGGAGGATCTGGGGCCAACGTCCTGACTTTC
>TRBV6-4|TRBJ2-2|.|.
CASGGGANTGELFF
TGTGCCAGCGGAGGGGGGGCGAACACCGGGGAGCTGTTTTTT
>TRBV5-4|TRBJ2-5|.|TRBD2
CASRGGETQYF
TGTGCCAGCCGGGGGGGAGAGACCCAGTACTTC
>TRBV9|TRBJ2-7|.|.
CASSVNPGSSYEQYF
TGTGCCAGCAGCGTAAACCCAGGGAGCTCCTACGAGCAGTACTTC
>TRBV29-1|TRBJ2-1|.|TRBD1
CSVSYTTGLTNEQFF
TGCAGCGTCTCATATACGACAGGGTTGACCAATGAGCAGTTCTTC
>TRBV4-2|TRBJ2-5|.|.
CASSQARETQYF
TGTGCCAGCAGCCAAGCTCGAGAGACCCAGTACTTC
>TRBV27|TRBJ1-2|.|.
CASSLRGANYGYTF
TGTGCCAGCAGTTTAAGGGGAGCTAACTATGGCTACACCTTC
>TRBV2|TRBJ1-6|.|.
CASSLEGEGNSPLHF
TGTGCCAGCAGTCTCGAAGGGGAGGGGAATTCACCCCTCCACTTT
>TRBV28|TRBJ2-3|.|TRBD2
CASSLPGLAGPDTQYF
TGTGCCAGCAGTTTACCTGGACTAGCGGGACCAGATACGCAGTATTTT
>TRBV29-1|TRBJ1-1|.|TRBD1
CSVGPTGASEAFF
TGCAGCGTTGGACCGACAGGGGCTTCTGAAGCTTTCTTT
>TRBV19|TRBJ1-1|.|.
CASTEIMNTEAFF
TGTGCCAGTACAGAAATCATGAACACTGAAGCTTTCTTT
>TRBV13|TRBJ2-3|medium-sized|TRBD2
CASSPTPGLAVSTDTQYF
TGTGCCAGCAGCCCTACCCCGGGACTAGCGGTCTCCACAGATACGCAGTATTTT
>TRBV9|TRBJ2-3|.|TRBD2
CASSAGLAGALADTQYF
TGTGCCAGCAGCGCCGGACTAGCGGGGGCCCTAGCGGATACGCAGTATTTT
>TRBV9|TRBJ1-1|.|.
CASSKNVGEAFF
TGTGCCAGCAGCAAGAACGTAGGTGAAGCTTTCTTT
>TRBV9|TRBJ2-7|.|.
CASTSAPFYEQYF
TGTGCCAGCACCTCAGCCCCCTTCTACGAGCAGTACTTC
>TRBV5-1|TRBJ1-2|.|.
CASSLAGELTPLYGYTF
TGCGCCAGCAGCTTGGCCGGGGAACTAACCCCCCTCTATGGCTACACCTTC
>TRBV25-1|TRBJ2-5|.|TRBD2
CASSDNQRLAESQETQYF
TGTGCCAGCAGTGATAACCAAAGACTAGCGGAATCCCAAGAGACCCAGTACTTC
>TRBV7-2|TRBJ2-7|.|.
CASSALWYKSSYEQYF
TGTGCCAGCAGCGCCCTCTGGTACAAAAGCTCCTACGAGCAGTACTTC
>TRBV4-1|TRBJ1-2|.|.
CASSQDRLWGRANYGYTF
TGCGCCAGCAGCCAAGATAGGTTGTGGGGGAGGGCCAACTATGGCTACACCTTC
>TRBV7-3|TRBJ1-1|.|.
CASSPTTGNTEAFF
TGTGCCAGCAGCCCGACGACAGGGAACACTGAAGCTTTCTTT
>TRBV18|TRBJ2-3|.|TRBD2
CASSPLASGRFVDTQYF
TGTGCCAGCTCACCACTGGCTAGCGGGAGATTCGTAGATACGCAGTATTTT
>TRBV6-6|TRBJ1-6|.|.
CASSQWLSSYNSPLHF
TGTGCCAGCAGTCAGTGGCTTAGCTCCTATAATTCACCCCTCCACTTT
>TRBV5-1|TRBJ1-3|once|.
CASSLTGISGNTIYF
TGCGCCAGCAGCTTGACAGGAATCTCTGGAAACACCATATATTTT
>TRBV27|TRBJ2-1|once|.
CASKLFPSSSYNEQFF
TGTGCCAGCAAGCTCTTCCCGTCCAGCTCCTACAATGAGCAGTTCTTC
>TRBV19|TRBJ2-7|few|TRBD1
CATGTGDYEQYF
TGTGCCACTGGGACAGGGGACTACGAGCAGTACTTC
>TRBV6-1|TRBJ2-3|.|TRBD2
CASSEWRGADTQYF
TGTGCCAGCAGTGAATGGCGGGGGGCAGATACGCAGTATTTT
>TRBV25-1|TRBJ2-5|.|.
CASSQWAQETQYF
TGTGCCAGCAGTCAGTGGGCCCAAGAGACCCAGTACTTC
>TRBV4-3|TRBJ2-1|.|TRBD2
CASSLDSGGSNEQFF
TGCGCCAGCAGCCTTGATAGCGGGGGTAGCAATGAGCAGTTCTTC
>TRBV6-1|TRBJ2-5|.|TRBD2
CASSELAGGQETQYF
TGTGCCAGCAGTGAATTAGCGGGAGGGCAAGAGACCCAGTACTTC
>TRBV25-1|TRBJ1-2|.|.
CASSGGENYGYTF
TGTGCCAGCAGTGGGGGGGAAAACTATGGCTACACCTTC
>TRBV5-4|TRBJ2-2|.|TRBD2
CASPHRRGLAETGELFF
TGTGCCAGCCCGCACCGGAGGGGACTAGCAGAGACCGGGGAGCTGTTTTTT
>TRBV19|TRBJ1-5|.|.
CASSITAGALSGNQPQHF
TGTGCCAGTAGTATAACGGCGGGGGCCCTCTCGGGGAATCAGCCCCAGCATTTT
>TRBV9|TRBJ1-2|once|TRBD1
CASSAQGGGTAGGYTF
TGTGCCAGCAGCGCCCAAGGGGGGGGGACAGCGGGAGGCTACACCTTC
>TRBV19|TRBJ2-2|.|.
CASRMTVNTGELFF
TGTGCCAGTCGTATGACGGTAAACACCGGGGAGCTGTTTTTT
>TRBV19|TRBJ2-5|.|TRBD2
CASSTAGRETQYF
TGTGCCAGTAGTACGGCCGGGAGGGAGACCCAGTACTTC
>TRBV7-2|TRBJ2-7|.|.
CASSFASYEQYF
TGTGCCAGCAGCTTTGCCTCCTACGAGCAGTACTTC
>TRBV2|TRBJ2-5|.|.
CATSPSLVIQETQYF
TGCGCAACGAGCCCTAGCTTGGTCATACAAGAGACCCAGTACTTC
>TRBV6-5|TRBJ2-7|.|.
CASSSVYEQYF
TGTGCCAGCAGTTCGGTCTACGAGCAGTACTTC
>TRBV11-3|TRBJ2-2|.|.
CASSLVGTSVTGELFF
TGTGCCAGCAGCTTAGTCGGGACGTCGGTGACCGGGGAGCTGTTTTTT
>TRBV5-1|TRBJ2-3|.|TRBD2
CASSLGGLAGFTDTQYF
TGCGCCAGCAGCTTGGGGGGACTAGCGGGATTCACAGATACGCAGTATTTT
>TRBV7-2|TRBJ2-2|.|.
CASSLVDPGELFF
TGTGCCAGCAGCTTAGTGGACCCCGGGGAGCTGTTTTTT
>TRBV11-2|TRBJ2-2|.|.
CASSLDGTGELFF
TGTGCCAGCAGCTTAGACGGCACCGGGGAGCTGTTTTTT
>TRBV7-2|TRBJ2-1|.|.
CASSSDYYNEQFF
TGTGCCAGCAGCTCGGACTACTACAATGAGCAGTTCTTC
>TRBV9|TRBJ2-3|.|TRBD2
CASSARSGGDTQYF
TGTGCCAGCAGCGCCCGTAGCGGGGGGGATACGCAGTATTTT
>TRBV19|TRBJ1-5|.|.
CASSINTGPLGNQPQHF
TGTGCCAGTAGTATAAATACAGGTCCCCTAGGCAATCAGCCCCAGCATTTT
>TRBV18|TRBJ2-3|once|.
CASSARLPDTQYF
TGTGCCAGCTCAGCCCGGCTGCCAGATACGCAGTATTTT
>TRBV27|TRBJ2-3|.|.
CASSTTDTQYF
TGTGCCAGCAGTACTACAGATACGCAGTATTTT